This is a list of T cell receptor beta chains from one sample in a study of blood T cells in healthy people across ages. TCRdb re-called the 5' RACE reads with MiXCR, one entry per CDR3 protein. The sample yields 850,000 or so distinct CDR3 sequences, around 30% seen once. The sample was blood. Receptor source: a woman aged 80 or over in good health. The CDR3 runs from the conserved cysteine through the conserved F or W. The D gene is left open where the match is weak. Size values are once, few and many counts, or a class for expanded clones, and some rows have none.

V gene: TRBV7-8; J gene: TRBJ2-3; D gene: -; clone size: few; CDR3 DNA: TGTGCCAGCAGCTTAGGTGACTTCTCGGATACGCAGTATTTT; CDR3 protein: CASSLGDFSDTQYF
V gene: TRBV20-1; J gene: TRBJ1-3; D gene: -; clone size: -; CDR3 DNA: TGCAGCGCACCTCTCCCTCAGGGGAACTCTGGAAACACCATATATTTT; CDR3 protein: CSAPLPQGNSGNTIYF
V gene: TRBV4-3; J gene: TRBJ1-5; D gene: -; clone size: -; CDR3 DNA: TGCGCCAGCAGCCACTCAACAGGGAAGCCCCAGCATTTT; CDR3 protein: CASSHSTGKPQHF
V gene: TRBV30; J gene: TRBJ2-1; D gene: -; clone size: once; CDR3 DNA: TGTGCCTGGAGTGTACCGCGGTCTGAGCAGTTCTTC; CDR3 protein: CAWSVPRSEQFF
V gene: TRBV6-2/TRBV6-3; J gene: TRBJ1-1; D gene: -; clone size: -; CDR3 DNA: TGTGCCAGCAGTTTCTCAGTTACTGGCTATGAAGCTTTCTTT; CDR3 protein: CASSFSVTGYEAFF
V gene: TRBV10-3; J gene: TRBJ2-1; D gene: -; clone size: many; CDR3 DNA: TGTGCCATCAAACCTTCTGGGGGTGGAAATGAGCAGTTCTTC; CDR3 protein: CAIKPSGGGNEQFF
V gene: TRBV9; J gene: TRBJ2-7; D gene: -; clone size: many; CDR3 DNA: TGTGCCAGCAGCGCAAGTGTTACCGTAAACTACGAGCAGTACTTC; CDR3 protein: CASSASVTVNYEQYF
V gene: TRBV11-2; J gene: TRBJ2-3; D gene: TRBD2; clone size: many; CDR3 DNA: TGTGCCAGCAGCTTAGGTACTAGCGGGTCCCTAGTCACAGATACGCAGTATTTT; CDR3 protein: CASSLGTSGSLVTDTQYF
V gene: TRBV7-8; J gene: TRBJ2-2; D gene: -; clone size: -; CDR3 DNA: TGTGCCAGCAGCCAAAGGACGCAAAACACCGGGGAGCTGTTTTTT; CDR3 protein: CASSQRTQNTGELFF
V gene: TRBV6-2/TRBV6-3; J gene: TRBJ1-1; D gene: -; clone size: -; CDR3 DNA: TGTGCCAGCAGTTACTCGAGGGACACTGAAGCTTTCTTT; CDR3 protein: CASSYSRDTEAFF
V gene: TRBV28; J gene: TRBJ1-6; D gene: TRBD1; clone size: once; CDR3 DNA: TGTGCCAGCAATAACGGACAGGCCGCCCCCCACTTT; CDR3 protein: CASNNGQAAPHF
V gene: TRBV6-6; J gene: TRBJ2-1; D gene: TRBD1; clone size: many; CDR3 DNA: TGTGCCAGCAGCCGGACAGGGGTTGAGCAGTTCTTC; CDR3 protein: CASSRTGVEQFF
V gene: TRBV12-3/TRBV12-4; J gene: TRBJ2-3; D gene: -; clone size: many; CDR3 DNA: TGTGCCAGCAGTTTAATGGGCGGGGTGACAGATACGCAGTATTTT; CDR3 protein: CASSLMGGVTDTQYF
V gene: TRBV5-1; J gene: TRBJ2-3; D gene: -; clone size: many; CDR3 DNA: TGCGCCAGCAGCCGGACAGGGAGGGACCGGGATACGCAGTATTTT; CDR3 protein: CASSRTGRDRDTQYF
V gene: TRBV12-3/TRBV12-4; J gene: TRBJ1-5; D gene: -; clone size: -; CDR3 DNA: TGTGCCAGCAGTTTATCGGGGCACATCAATCAGCCCCAGCATTTT; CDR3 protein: CASSLSGHINQPQHF
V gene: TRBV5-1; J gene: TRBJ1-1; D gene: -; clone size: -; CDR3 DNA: TGCGCCAGCAGCTTGGAGATGGTGAGCACTGAAGCTTTCTTT; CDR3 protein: CASSLEMVSTEAFF
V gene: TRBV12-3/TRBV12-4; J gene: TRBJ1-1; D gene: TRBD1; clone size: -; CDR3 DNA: TGTGCCAGCAGATTACCGGGACAGGGGAGCACTGAAGCTTTCTTT; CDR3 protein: CASRLPGQGSTEAFF
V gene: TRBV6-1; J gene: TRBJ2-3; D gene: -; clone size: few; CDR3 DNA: TGTGCCAGCAGGGGATATGAGGGCGGCGAGGCAGATACGCAGTATTTT; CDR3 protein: CASRGYEGGEADTQYF